These 25 T cell receptor beta chains share one sample of origin, sequenced in a study of blood T cells in healthy people across ages. Primed by a sample-barcoded 5' primer and a J-beta primer mix, a second PCR proceeded for 7 to 11 cycles. TCRdb passed the 5' RACE reads through MiXCR, listing each CDR3 protein once. The sample comprises 910,000 or so distinct CDR3 sequences, roughly 51% of which are singletons, and 20% to 25% rests with the top ten. The sample was blood. The receptors derive from a woman aged 55 to 70 in good health.

The genes are TRBV20-1 and TRBJ2-7; no clear D gene. CDR1 and CDR2 (germline): DFQATT, SNEGSKA (reference sequence). V shed 4 bases and J shed 1 base, with 11 bases lying between them. This CDR3 is built from 13 residues. In DNA, the CDR3 is TGCAGTGCTAACGGAGCGCTATCCTACGAGCAGTACTTC. Translating gives CSANGALSYEQYF.

Ten or more counts support this clonotype. This sequence joins TRBV7-9 and TRBJ2-7; D might be TRBD1 (5 bases). Trimming left V 1 base short and J 2 bases short, with 15 bases between. CDR1 is SEHNR and CDR2 is FQNEAQ in the germline V gene (reference sequence). This CDR3 has 16 amino acids. The CDR3 protein is CASSLVGAGNPYEQYF. For the CDR3, the DNA is TGTGCCAGCAGCTTAGTAGGAGCAGGGAACCCCTACGAGCAGTACTTC.

V is TRBV7-2 and J is TRBJ2-5; 8 bases fit TRBD1. The end of the DNA aligns better with TRBJ2-1, so the J call may be wrong. The germline gives CDR1 SGHTA, CDR2 FQGNSA. The CDR3 is made up of 15 amino acids. For the CDR3, the DNA is TGTGCCAGCAGCCCCCGGACAGGGAACGGAGAGACCCAGTTCTTC. This codes for CASSPRTGNGETQFF.

This clonotype was observed a single time. This chain uses TRBV18 with TRBJ2-1; D remains ambiguous. Germline V lookup: CDR1 KGHSH, CDR2 LQKENI. The V end was cut by 8 bases, the J end by 7 bases, with 15 bases between. CDR3 length: 13 amino acids. The CDR3 region is CASTTQGFNEQFF. The CDR3 DNA follows: TGTGCCAGCACTACACAAGGGTTTAATGAGCAGTTCTTC.

The rearrangement links TRBV29-1 to TRBJ2-1; 9 positions match TRBD2. J gave up 2 bases and V 3 bases, and 2 bases lay outside the gene matches. Per germline, CDR1 SQVTM and CDR2 ANQGSEA. There are 14 residues in the CDR3. The CDR3 is CSVDSGGTYNEQFF. CDR3 bases: TGCAGCGTTGATAGCGGGGGAACCTACAATGAGCAGTTCTTC.

This rearrangement joins TRBV12-3 or TRBV12-4 to TRBJ2-3; 7 bases align to TRBD2. J lost 4 bases, V lost 4 bases, and 11 bases had no gene match. The length of the CDR3 is 16 residues. CDR3: CASSSHLAGSADTQYF. The CDR3 region has the DNA TGTGCCAGCAGTTCCCATTTAGCGGGCTCCGCAGATACGCAGTATTTT.

V and J are TRBV20-1 and TRBJ2-5, with a tentative D call TRBD2 (6 bases). Trimming left V 2 bases short and J 4 bases short, with 14 bases between. The CDR3 has 14 amino acids. CDR1 and CDR2 (germline): DFQATT, SNEGSKA (reference sequence). The CDR3 DNA follows: TGCAGTGCTAGACGGGCGGGAAAACTAGAGACCCAGTACTTC. Amino acid sequence: CSARRAGKLETQYF.

CDR3 sequence (DNA): TGTGCCACCAGCAGGCGACTAGCGGCGACCTACAATGAGCAGTTCTTC. Residues: CATSRRLAATYNEQFF. The V and J genes are TRBV15 and TRBJ2-1, with TRBD2 matching 9 bases. CDR3 length equals 16 residues. Losses at the gene ends were 3 bases for V and 2 bases for J; bases not matched to a gene: 5. Per the germline V gene, CDR1 is LNHNV and CDR2 is YYDKDF (reference sequence).

The V and J genes are TRBV20-1 and TRBJ1-2, with no clear D. This CDR3 contains 14 residues. Trimming removed 0 bases from V and 2 bases from J, with 10 bases in between. Germline V gene lookup returns CDR1 DFQATT and CDR2 SNEGSKA (reference sequence). CDR3 nucleotide sequence: TGCAGTGCTAGAGATCTCATGCGGAACTATGGCTACACCTTC. As protein: CSARDLMRNYGYTF.

The chain joins TRBV18 to TRBJ1-2, with TRBD1 matching over 7 bases. The CDR3 is made up of 17 amino acids. The ends lost 2 bases at V and 1 base at J; junction bases unmatched: 10. The germline CDR1 and CDR2 sequences are KGHSH and LQKENI. CDR3 DNA sequence: TGTGCCAGCTCACCAACGGGACAGAATTCTTTTAACTATGGCTACACCTTC. It codes for CASSPTGQNSFNYGYTF.

The chain employs TRBV7-9 and TRBJ2-7; D gene unclear. The CDR3 is made up of 11 amino acids. The ends were cut back, 4 bases at V and 5 bases at J, with 6 bases in the middle. Germline V gene data show CDR1 as SEHNR and CDR2 as FQNEAQ (reference sequence). CDR3 bases: TGTGCCAGCAGCTCGACCGACGAGCAGTACTTC. It yields the protein CASSSTDEQYF.

The count of this clonotype is one. The genes are TRBV2 and TRBJ2-3; 7 bases agree with TRBD1. The CDR3 runs 20 residues. The ends lost 6 bases at V and 1 base at J; junction bases unmatched: 22. CDR1 SNHLY and CDR2 FYNNEI come from the germline V gene. The CDR3, as DNA: TGTGCCAGCAGAGGACAGGTAGTCAAGGCACCTTACGTCCGCACAGATACGCAGTATTTT. Protein: CASRGQVVKAPYVRTDTQYF.

This clonotype was seen more than once but under ten times. The chain employs TRBV29-1 and TRBJ2-7; TRBD2 aligns across 11 bases. The length of the CDR3 is 15 residues. V dropped 6 bases and J dropped 5; count of bases not matched to a gene: 12. Looked up from germline, CDR1 is SQVTM and CDR2 is ANQGSEA. CDR3 region: CSVKTIAGGPHEQYF. The CDR3 nucleotides are TGCAGCGTCAAAACGATAGCGGGAGGGCCCCACGAGCAGTACTTC.

In its sample, this clonotype was seen many times. The chain has TRBV29-1 and TRBJ2-3; 14 nucleotides agree with TRBD2. The CDR3 spans 15 residues. Germline lookup yields CDR1 SQVTM and CDR2 ANQGSEA. Germline trimming cut 5 bases from V and 4 bases from J; bases unmatched to any gene: 5. The CDR3 coding sequence is TGCAGCGTTCCGACTAGCGGGAGGGCCTCAGATACGCAGTATTTT. Translated: CSVPTSGRASDTQYF.

This clonotype was observed a few times. J is TRBJ1-5 and V is TRBV4-2; D is ambiguous. The CDR3 consists of 15 residues. Deletions cut 1 base from V and 9 bases from J, with 16 bases between. The germline gives CDR1 LGHNA, CDR2 YNFKEQ. The CDR3 coding sequence is TGTGCCAGCAGCCAAGGTGTGACGGCCGGTTGGCCCCAGCATTTT. Protein: CASSQGVTAGWPQHF.

This clonotype was counted a single time. V is TRBV9 and J is TRBJ2-5, with D possibly matching TRBD2 (6 bases). CDR1 and CDR2 (germline): SGDLS, YYNGEE. The V gene lost 0 bases and the J gene lost 7 bases, with 19 bases spanning the gap. CDR3 length: 16 residues. The CDR3 spells CASSVEEGAGAGTQYF. CDR3 coding DNA: TGTGCCAGCAGCGTAGAGGAGGGAGCGGGTGCAGGGACCCAGTACTTC.

The V call is TRBV4-3, the J call TRBJ2-5; D unresolved. CDR1 and CDR2 from the germline V gene are LGHNA and YSLEER. The CDR3 consists of 13 residues. V shed 0 bases and J shed 11 bases, with 13 bases lying between them. This CDR3 reads CASSQDALHKQYF. CDR3 DNA: TGCGCCAGCAGCCAAGATGCTCTCCACAAGCAGTACTTC.

This clonotype was seen only a few times. The chain uses TRBV20-1 and TRBJ1-1; weak D call: TRBD1 (5 bases). The CDR3 spans 11 residues. Trimming took off 6 bases at V and 1 base at J, with 6 bases between the two ends. Germline-derived CDR1 and CDR2 are DFQATT and SNEGSKA (reference sequence). DNA of the CDR3: TGCAGTGCGGGGGGGAACACTGAAGCTTTCTTT. Protein product: CSAGGNTEAFF.

V gene TRBV6-2 or TRBV6-3 combines with J gene TRBJ2-7; unclear D gene. V lost 4 bases and J lost 7, with 11 bases in between. Germline-derived CDR1 and CDR2 are MNHEY and SVGEGT. The CDR3 contains 12 residues. CDR3 DNA sequence: TGTGCCAGCAGTTTTACCATTAAAGAGCAGTACTTC. Its translation: CASSFTIKEQYF.

This clonotype appeared a single time. The chain links TRBV13 to TRBJ2-1; 10 bases are shared with TRBD2. V gave up 10 bases and J gave up 10 bases; unmatched junction bases: 10. Germline CDR1 and CDR2: PRHDT and FYEKMQ (reference sequence). The CDR3 consists of 13 residues. CDR3 coding DNA: TGTGCCACAGGGCTAGCGGGGGCCCGGGAGCAGTTCTTC. Translation: CATGLAGAREQFF.

The V call is TRBV14, the J call TRBJ2-1; D is perhaps TRBD1 (5 bases). The germline V gene encodes CDR1 SGHDN and CDR2 FVKESK. The CDR3 spans 16 residues. Trimming removed 0 bases from V and 12 bases from J, with 21 bases in between. In DNA, the CDR3 is TGTGCCAGCAGCCAAGAAATGGAACTCTACAGGTCGTTGCAGTTCTTC. Residues: CASSQEMELYRSLQFF.

This chain links TRBV12-3 or TRBV12-4 with TRBJ2-5; no reliable D call. CDR3 size: 12 residues. Trimming left V 6 bases short and J 5 bases short, with 10 bases between. The CDR3 protein is CASRVRPETQYF. Here the CDR3 DNA reads TGTGCCAGCAGAGTCAGACCGGAGACCCAGTACTTC.

The chain couples TRBV10-3 to TRBJ2-1, with 10 positions matching TRBD1. CDR3 length equals 15 residues. The V and J ends lost 5 bases and 7 bases, in that order; junction bases with no gene match: 8. In germline, CDR1 is ENHRY, CDR2 SYGVKD. The CDR3 DNA follows: TGTGCCATCAGTCCAGATTGGACAGGGGGGAATGAGCAGTTCTTC. Protein: CAISPDWTGGNEQFF.

This chain uses TRBV19 with TRBJ1-2; D perhaps matches TRBD1 (5 bases). Germline V gene data show CDR1 as LNHDA and CDR2 as SQIVND (reference sequence). This CDR3 spans 15 amino acids. The ends were cut back, 6 bases at V and 6 bases at J, with 20 bases in the middle. In DNA, the CDR3 is TGTGCCAGTAGCATCCCCAGGGACGGAGTGGATGGCTACACCTTC. Its translation: CASSIPRDGVDGYTF.

The CDR3 loop reads CSAPPSKPNNEQFF. For the CDR3, the DNA is TGCAGTGCCCCACCCAGCAAGCCTAACAATGAGCAGTTCTTC. The chain is built from TRBV20-1 and TRBJ2-1; D is unclear. The germline CDR1 and CDR2 sequences are DFQATT and SNEGSKA (reference sequence). The CDR3 is made up of 14 amino acids. Trimming cost V 6 bases and J 5 bases, with 17 bases left between them.